This T cell receptor beta chain was identified during a study of T cell changes during pregnancy in multiple sclerosis. CDR3 length: 13 amino acids. Trimming removed 8 bases from V and 4 bases from J, with 11 bases in between. Looked up from germline, CDR1 is SGHTA and CDR2 is FQGNSA. Clones were sequenced by immunoSEQ multiplex PCR, and TCRdb holds only the in-frame ones, with some missing. Of fewer than 45,000 clones listed, 90% to 95% are singletons. Here the sequenced sample was CD4+ T cells from peripheral blood mononuclear cells, taken in the third trimester of pregnancy. The receptor comes from a female donor in good health, enrolled as a control in a pregnancy study. This rearrangement joins TRBV7-2 to TRBJ2-2; maybe TRBD1 (6 bases). The CDR3 DNA sequence: TGTGCCAGCGGGCGACAGGCCACCGGGGAGCTGTTTTTT. Translated: CASGRQATGELFF.